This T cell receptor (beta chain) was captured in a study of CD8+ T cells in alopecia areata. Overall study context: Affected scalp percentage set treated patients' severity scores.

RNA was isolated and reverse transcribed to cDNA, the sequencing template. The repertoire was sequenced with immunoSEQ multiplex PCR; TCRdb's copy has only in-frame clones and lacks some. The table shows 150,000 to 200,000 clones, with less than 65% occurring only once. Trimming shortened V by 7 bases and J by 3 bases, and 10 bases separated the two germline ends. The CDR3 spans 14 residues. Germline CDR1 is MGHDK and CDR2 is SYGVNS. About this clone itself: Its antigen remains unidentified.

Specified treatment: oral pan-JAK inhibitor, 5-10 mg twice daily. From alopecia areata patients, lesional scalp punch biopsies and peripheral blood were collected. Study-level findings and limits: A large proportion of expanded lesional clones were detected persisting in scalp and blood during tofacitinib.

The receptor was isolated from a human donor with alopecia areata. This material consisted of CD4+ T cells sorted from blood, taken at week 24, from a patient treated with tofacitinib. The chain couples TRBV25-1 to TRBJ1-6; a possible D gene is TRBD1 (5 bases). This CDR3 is CASTRDRYNSPLHF. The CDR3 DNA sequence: TGTGCCAGCACCCGGGACCGCTATAATTCACCCCTCCACTTT. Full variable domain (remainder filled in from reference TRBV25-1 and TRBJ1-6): EADIYQTPRYLVIGTGKKITLECSQTMGHDKMYWYQQDPGMELHLIHYSYGVNSTEKGDLSSESTVSRIRTEHFPLTLESARPSHTSQYLCASTRDRYNSPLHFGNGTRLTVT.